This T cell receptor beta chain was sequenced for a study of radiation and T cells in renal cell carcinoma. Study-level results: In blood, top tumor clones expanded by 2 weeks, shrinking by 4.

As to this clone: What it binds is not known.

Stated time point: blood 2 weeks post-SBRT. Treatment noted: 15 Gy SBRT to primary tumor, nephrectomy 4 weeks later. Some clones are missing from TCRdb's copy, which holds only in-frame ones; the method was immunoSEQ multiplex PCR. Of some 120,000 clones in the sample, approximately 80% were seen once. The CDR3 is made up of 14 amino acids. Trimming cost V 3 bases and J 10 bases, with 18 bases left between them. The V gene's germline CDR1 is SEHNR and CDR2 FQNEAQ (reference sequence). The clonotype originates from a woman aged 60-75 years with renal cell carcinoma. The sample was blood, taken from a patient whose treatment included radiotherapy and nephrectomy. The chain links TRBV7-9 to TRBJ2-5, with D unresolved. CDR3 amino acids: CASSFLSLDLGQYF. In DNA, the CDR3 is TGTGCCAGCAGCTTCCTGAGCTTAGATCTAGGCCAGTACTTC.